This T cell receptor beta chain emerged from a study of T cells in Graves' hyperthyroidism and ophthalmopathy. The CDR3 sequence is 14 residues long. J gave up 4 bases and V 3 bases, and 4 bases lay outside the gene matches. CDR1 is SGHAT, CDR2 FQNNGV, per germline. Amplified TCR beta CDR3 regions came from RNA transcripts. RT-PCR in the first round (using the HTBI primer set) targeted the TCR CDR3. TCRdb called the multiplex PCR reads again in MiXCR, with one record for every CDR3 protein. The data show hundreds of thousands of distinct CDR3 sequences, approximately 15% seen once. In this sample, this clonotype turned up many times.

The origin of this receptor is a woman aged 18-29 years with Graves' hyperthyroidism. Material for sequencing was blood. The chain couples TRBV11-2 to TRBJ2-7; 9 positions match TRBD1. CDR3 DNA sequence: TGTGCCAGCAGCTTGGACAGGGGACCTTACGAGCAGTACTTC. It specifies CASSLDRGPYEQYF.